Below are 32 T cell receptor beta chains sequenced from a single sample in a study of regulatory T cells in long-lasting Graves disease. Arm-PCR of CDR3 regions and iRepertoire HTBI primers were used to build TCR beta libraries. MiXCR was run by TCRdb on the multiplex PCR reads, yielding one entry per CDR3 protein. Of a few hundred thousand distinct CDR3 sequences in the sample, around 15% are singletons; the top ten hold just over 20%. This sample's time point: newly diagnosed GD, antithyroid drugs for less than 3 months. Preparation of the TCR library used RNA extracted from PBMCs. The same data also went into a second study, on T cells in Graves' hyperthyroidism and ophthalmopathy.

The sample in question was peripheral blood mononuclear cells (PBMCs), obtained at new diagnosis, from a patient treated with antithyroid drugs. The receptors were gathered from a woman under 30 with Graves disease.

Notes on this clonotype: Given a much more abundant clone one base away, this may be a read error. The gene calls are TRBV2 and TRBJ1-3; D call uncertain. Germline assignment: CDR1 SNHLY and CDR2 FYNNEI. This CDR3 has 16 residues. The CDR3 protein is CASRPIGRPSGNTVYF. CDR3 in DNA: TGTGCCAGCAGACCGATCGGACGGCCCTCTGGAAACACCGTATATTTT. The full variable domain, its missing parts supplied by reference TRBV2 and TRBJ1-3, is EPEVTQTPSHQVTQMGQEVILRCVPISNHLYFYWYRQILGQKVEFLVSFYNNEISEKSEIFDDQFSVERPDGSNFTLKIRSTKLEDSAMYFCASRPIGRPSGNTVYFGEGSWLTVV.

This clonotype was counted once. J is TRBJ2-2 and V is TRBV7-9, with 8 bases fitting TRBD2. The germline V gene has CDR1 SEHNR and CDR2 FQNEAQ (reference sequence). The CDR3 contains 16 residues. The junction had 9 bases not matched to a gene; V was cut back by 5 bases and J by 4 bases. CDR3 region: CASSLSGNGGTGELFF. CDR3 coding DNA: TGTGCCAGCAGCCTTAGCGGGAACGGGGGCACCGGGGAGCTGTTTTTT. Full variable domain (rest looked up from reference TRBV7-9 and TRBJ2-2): DTGVSQNPRHKITKRGQNVTFRCDPISEHNRLYWYRQTLGQGPEFLTYFQNEAQLEKSRLLSDRFSAERPKGSFSTLEIQRTEQGDSAMYLCASSLSGNGGTGELFFGEGSRLTVL.

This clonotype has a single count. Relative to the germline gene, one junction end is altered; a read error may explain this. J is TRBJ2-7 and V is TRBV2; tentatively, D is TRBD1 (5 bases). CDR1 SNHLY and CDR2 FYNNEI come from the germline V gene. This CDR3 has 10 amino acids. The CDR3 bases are TGTGCCGGCAGGGACTACGAGCAGTACTTC. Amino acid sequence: CAGRDYEQYF.

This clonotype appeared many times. This CDR3 is CASSWTSGDTQYF. For the CDR3, the DNA is TGTGCCAGCAGTTGGACTAGCGGTGATACGCAGTATTTT. The chain couples TRBV6-2 or TRBV6-3 to TRBJ2-3, with 10 bases that match TRBD2. CDR1 is MNHEY, CDR2 SVGEGT, per germline. The V segment lost 4 bases and the J segment 6 bases; nucleotides outside the gene matches: 1. CDR3 length: 13 residues.

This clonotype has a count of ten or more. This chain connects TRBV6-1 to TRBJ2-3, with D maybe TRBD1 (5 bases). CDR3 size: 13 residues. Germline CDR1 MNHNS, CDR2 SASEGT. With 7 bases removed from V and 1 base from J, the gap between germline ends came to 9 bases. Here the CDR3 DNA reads TGTGCCAGCACTCAACAGGGCACAGATACGCAGTATTTT. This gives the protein CASTQQGTDTQYF.

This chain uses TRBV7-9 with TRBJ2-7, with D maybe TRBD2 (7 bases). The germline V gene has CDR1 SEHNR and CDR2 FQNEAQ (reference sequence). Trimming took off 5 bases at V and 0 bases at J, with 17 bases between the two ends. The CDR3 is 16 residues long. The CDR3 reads CASSLGGAGDSYEQYF. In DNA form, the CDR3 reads TGTGCCAGCAGCCTTGGGGGGGCGGGGGACTCCTACGAGCAGTACTTC. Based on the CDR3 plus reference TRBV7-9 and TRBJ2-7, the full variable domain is DTGVSQNPRHKITKRGQNVTFRCDPISEHNRLYWYRQTLGQGPEFLTYFQNEAQLEKSRLLSDRFSAERPKGSFSTLEIQRTEQGDSAMYLCASSLGGAGDSYEQYFGPGTRLTVT.

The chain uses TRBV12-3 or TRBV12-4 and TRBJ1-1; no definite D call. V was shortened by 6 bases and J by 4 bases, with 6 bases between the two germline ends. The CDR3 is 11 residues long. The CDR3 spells CASSLITEAFF. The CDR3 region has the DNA TGTGCCAGCAGCCTCATCACTGAAGCTTTCTTT.

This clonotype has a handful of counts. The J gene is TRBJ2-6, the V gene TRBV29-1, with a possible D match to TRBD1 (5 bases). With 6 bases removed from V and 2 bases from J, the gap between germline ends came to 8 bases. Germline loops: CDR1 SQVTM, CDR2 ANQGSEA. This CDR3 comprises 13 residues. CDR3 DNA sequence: TGCAGCGTCCAAGGGGCTGGGGCCAACGTCCTGACTTTC. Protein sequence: CSVQGAGANVLTF.

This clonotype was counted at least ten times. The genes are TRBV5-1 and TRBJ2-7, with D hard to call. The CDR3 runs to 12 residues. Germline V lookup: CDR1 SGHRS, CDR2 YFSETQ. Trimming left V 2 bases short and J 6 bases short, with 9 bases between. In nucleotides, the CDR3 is TGCGCCAGCAGCTTATCGGGTACCGAGCAGTACTTC. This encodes CASSLSGTEQYF.

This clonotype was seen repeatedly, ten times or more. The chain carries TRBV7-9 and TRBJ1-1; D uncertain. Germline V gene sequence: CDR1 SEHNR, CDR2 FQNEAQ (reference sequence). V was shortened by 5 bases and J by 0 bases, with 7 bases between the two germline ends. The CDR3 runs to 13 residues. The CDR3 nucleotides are TGTGCCAGCAGCCATCCCATGAACACTGAAGCTTTCTTT. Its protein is CASSHPMNTEAFF.

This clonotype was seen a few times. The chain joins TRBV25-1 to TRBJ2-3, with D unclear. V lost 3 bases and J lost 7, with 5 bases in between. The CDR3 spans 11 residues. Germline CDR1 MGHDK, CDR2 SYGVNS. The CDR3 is CASSDANTQYF. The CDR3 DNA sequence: TGTGCCAGCAGTGATGCTAATACGCAGTATTTT.

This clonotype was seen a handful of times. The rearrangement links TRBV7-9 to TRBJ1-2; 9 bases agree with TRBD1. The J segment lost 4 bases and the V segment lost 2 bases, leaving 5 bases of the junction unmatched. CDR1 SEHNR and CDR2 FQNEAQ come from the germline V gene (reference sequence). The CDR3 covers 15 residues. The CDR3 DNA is TGTGCCAGCAGCTTAACAACAGGGGGCGGCTATGGCTACACCTTC. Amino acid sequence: CASSLTTGGGYGYTF.

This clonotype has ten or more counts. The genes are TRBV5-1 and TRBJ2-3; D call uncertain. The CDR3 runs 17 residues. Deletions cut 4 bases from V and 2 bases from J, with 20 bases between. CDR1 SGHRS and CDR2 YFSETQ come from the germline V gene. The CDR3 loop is CASSPRLAGVNTDTQYF. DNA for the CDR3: TGCGCCAGCAGCCCACGGCTTGCAGGTGTGAACACAGATACGCAGTATTTT. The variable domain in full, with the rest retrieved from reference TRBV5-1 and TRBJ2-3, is KAGVTQTPRYLIKTRGQQVTLSCSPISGHRSVSWYQQTPGQGLQFLFEYFSETQRNKGNFPGRFSGRQFSNSRSEMNVSTLELGDSALYLCASSPRLAGVNTDTQYFGPGTRLTVL.

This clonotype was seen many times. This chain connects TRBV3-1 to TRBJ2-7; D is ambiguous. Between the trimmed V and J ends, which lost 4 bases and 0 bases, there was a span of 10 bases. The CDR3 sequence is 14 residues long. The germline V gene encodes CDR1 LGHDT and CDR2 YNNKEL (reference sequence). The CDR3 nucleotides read TGTGCCAGCAGCCCCCGCGTGTACTCCTACGAGCAGTACTTC. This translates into CASSPRVYSYEQYF.

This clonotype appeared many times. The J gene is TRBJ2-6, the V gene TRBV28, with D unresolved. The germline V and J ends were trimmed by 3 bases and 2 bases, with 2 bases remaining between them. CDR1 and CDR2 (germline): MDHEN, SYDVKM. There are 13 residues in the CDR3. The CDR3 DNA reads TGTGCCAGCAGTTTTACTGGGGCCAACGTCCTGACTTTC. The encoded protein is CASSFTGANVLTF. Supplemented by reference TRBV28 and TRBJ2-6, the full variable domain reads DVKVTQSSRYLVKRTGEKVFLECVQDMDHENMFWYRQDPGLGLRLIYFSYDVKMKEKGDIPEGYSVSREKKERFSLILESASTNQTSMYLCASSFTGANVLTFGAGSRLTVL.

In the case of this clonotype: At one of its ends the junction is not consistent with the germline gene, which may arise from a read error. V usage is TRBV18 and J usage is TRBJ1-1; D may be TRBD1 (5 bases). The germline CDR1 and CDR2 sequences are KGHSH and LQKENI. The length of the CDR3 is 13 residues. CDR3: CASSPDTGTGAFF. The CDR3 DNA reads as TGTGCCAGCTCACCGGACACGGGGACTGGAGCTTTCTTT.

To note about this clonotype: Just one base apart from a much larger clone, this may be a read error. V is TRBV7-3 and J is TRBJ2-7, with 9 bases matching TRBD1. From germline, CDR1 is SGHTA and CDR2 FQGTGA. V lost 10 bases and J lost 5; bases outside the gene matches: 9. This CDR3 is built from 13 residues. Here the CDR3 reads CAINRTGVDEQYF. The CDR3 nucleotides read TGTGCCATCAATAGGACAGGGGTGGACGAGCAGTACTTC. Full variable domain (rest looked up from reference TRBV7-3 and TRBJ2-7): GAGVSQTPSNKVTEKGKYVELRCDPISGHTALYWYRQSLGQGPEFLIYFQGTGAADDSGLPNDRFFAVRPEGSVSTLKIQRTERGDSAVYLCAINRTGVDEQYFGPGTRLTVT.

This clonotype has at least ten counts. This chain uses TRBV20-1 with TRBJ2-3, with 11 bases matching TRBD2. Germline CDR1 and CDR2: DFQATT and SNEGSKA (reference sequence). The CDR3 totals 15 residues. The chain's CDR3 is CRGYGASGRTDTQYF. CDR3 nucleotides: TGCAGAGGATATGGAGCTAGCGGGAGGACAGATACGCAGTATTTT.

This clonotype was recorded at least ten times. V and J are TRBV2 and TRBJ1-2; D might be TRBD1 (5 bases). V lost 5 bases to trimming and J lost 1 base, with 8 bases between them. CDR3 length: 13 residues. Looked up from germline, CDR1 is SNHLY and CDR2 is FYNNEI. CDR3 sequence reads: CASSTDSNYGYTF. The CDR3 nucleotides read TGTGCCAGCAGTACCGACAGTAACTATGGCTACACCTTC.

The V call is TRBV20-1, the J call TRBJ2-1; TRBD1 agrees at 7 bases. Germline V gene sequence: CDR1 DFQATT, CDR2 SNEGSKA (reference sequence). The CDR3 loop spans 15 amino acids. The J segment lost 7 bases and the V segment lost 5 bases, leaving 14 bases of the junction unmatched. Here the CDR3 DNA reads TGCAGTGCTCCGGGCTCCGGGACAGTTTTAAATGAGCAGTTCTTC. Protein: CSAPGSGTVLNEQFF.

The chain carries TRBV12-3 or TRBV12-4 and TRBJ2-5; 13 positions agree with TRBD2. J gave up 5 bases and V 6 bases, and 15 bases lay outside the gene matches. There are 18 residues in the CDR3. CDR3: CASSPPGLAGRNRETQYF. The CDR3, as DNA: TGTGCCAGCAGCCCCCCGGGACTAGCGGGACGAAACCGGGAGACCCAGTACTTC.

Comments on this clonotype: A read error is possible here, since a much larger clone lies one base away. The CDR3 nucleotides read TGCGCCAGCAGCTTGGCGGGGGGGGGCCACGAGCAGTTCTTC. Its protein product is CASSLAGGGHEQFF. The chain employs TRBV5-1 and TRBJ2-3; 8 positions agree with TRBD2. The J call may be wrong; the DNA end is better matched by TRBJ2-1. CDR3 length: 14 amino acids. Per germline, CDR1 SGHRS and CDR2 YFSETQ.

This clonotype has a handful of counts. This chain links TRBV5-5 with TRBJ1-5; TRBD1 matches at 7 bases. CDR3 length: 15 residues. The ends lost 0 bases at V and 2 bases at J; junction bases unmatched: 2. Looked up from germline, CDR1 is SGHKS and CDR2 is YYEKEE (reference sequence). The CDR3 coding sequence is TGTGCCAGCAGCTTGGGGGACAGAGGCAATCAGCCCCAGCATTTT. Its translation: CASSLGDRGNQPQHF.

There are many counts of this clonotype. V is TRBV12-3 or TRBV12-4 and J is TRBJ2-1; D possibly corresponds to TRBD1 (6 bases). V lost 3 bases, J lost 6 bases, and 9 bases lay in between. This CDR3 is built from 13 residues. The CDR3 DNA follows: TGTGCCAGCAGTTTTATAGGGGGCAATGAGCAGTTCTTC. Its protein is CASSFIGGNEQFF.

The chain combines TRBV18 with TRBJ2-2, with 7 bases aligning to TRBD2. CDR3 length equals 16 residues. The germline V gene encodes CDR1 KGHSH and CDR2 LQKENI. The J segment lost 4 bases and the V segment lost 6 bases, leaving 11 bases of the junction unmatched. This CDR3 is CASSPRLADLTGELFF. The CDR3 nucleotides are TGTGCCAGCTCTCCCCGCCTAGCGGACCTCACCGGGGAGCTGTTTTTT.

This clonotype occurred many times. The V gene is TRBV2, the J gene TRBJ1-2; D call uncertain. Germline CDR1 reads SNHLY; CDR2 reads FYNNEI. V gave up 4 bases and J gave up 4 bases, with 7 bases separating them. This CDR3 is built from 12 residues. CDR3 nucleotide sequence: TGTGCCAGCAGTGTTAATGCCTATGGCTACACCTTC. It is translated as CASSVNAYGYTF.

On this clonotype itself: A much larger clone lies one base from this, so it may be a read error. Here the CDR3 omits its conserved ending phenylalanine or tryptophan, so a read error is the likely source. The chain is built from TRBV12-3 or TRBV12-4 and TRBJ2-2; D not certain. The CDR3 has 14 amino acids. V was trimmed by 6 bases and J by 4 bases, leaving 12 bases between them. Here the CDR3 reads CASRSAALTGELFL. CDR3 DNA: TGTGCCAGCAGGTCTGCTGCCCTCACCGGGGAGCTGTTTCTT.

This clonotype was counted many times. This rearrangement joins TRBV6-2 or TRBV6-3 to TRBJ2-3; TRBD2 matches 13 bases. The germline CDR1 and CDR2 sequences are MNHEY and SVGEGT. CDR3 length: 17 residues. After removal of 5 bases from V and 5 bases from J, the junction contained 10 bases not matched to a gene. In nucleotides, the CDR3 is TGTGCCAGCAGTAAATCAGGACTAGCGGGAGTCGTAGATACGCAGTATTTT. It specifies CASSKSGLAGVVDTQYF.

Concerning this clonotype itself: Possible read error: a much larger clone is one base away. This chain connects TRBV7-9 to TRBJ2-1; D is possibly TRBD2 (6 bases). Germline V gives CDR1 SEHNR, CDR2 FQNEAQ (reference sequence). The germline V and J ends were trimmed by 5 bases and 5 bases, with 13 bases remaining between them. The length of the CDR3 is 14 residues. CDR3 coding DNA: TGTGCCAGCAGCCGCGGGACTTCCCACAATGAGCAGTTCTTC. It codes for CASSRGTSHNEQFF.

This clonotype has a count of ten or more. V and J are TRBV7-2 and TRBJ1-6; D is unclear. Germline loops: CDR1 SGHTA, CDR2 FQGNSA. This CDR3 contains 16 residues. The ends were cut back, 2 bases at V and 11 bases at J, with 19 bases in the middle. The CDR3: CASSLSGVVDVAPLHF. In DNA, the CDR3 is TGTGCCAGCAGCTTAAGCGGGGTTGTTGATGTGGCACCCCTCCACTTT.

Here the CDR3 reads CASSSGTLAGELFF. The CDR3 region has the DNA TGTGCCAGCAGCTCGGGGACTCTGGCCGGGGAGCTGTTTTTT. The chain is built from TRBV7-6 and TRBJ2-2; perhaps TRBD2 as D (6 bases). Trimming took 4 bases from V and 6 from J, leaving 12 bases between them. This CDR3 has 14 residues. Germline assignment: CDR1 SGHVS and CDR2 FNYEAQ.

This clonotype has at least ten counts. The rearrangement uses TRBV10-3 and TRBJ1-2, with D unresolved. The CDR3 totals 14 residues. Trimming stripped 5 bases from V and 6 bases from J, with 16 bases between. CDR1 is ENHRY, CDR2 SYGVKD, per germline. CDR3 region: CAISRGEESHGYTF. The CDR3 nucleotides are TGTGCCATCAGTCGTGGGGAGGAGTCCCATGGCTACACCTTC.